This T cell receptor (beta chain) was sequenced for a study of T cell changes during pregnancy in multiple sclerosis (dated by TCRdb to about 2019). Regarding the research as a whole: The study examined how the T cell repertoire changed over the course of pregnancy in women with multiple sclerosis.

From the cysteine up to the phenylalanine, the CDR3 has a length of 12 residues. The CDR3 DNA has 36 bases and is translated from base 1. V was cut back by 2 bases and J by 9 bases, leaving a gap of 8 bases between them. CDR1 SGHAT and CDR2 FQNNGV are derived from the germline V gene. Preparation of the library involved the immunoSEQ multiplex PCR assay. TCRdb provides this immuneACCESS table in a form limited to in-frame rearrangements. Some clones are lacking; in checked studies, under half of them reflect an unresolved V gene, and why the rest are absent is not known. In this sample the table shows tens of thousands of clones, about 91% of which occur a single time. Jointly, the top ten make up about 6.4% of the sample. By its share of the sample, this clone is medium-sized (0.01 to 0.1%). Its cognate antigen has yet to be identified. Per-nucleotide qualities are absent, and no much larger clonotype sits a single base away.

The sequence was obtained from a female donor with multiple sclerosis, enrolled in a pregnancy study. Sequencing used CD8+ T cells from peripheral blood mononuclear cells, obtained in the second trimester of pregnancy. The chain couples TRBV11-2 to TRBJ2-1; the D gene lacks a confident call. The DNA sequence is TGTGCCAGCAGCTTATATCCTTCTGAGCAGTTCTTC. Its amino acids are CASSLYPSEQFF.